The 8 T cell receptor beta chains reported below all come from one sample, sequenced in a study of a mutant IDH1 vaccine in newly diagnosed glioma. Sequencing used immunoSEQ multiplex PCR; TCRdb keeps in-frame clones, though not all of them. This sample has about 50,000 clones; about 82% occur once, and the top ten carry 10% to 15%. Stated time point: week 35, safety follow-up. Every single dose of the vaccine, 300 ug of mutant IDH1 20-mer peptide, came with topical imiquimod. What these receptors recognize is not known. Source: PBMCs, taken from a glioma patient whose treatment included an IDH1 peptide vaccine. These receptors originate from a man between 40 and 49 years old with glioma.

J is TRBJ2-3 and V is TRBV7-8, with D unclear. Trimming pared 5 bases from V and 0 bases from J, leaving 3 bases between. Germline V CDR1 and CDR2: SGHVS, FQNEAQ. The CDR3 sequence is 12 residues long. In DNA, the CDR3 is TGTGCCAGCAGCCCAAGCACAGATACGCAGTATTTT. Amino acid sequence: CASSPSTDTQYF.

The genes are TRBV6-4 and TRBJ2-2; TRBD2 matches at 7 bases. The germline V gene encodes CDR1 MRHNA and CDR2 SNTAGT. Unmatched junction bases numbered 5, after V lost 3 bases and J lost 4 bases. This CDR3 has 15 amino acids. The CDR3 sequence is CASSEREHSTGELFF. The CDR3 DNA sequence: TGTGCCAGCAGTGAGCGGGAGCACAGCACCGGGGAGCTGTTTTTT.

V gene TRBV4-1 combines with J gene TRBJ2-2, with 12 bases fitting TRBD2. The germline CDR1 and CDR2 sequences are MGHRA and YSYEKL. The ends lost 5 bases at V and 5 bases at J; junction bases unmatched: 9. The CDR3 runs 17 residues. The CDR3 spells CASSARSSGRGTGELFF. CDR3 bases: TGCGCCAGCAGCGCGCGATCTAGCGGGAGGGGTACCGGGGAGCTGTTTTTT.

The CDR3 sequence is CASSLEVNEQFF. The CDR3 DNA sequence: TGCGCCAGCAGCTTGGAGGTGAATGAGCAGTTCTTC. This chain links TRBV5-1 with TRBJ2-1; D gene unclear. Germline V gives CDR1 SGHRS, CDR2 YFSETQ. CDR3 length equals 12 residues. Trimming pared 0 bases from V and 7 bases from J, leaving 5 bases between.

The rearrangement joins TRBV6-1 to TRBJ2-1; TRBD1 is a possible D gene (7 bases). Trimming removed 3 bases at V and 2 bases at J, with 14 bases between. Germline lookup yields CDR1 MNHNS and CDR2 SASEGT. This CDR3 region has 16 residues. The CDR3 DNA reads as TGTGCCAGCAGTGACAGGGGGACTGTCGCCTACAATGAGCAGTTCTTC. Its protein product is CASSDRGTVAYNEQFF.

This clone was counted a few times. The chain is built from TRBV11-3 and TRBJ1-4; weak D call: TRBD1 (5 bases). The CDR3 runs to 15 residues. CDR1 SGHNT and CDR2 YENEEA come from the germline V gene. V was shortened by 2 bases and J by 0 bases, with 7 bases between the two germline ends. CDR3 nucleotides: TGTGCCAGCAGCTTACGGGGGGCAACTAATGAAAAACTGTTTTTT. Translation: CASSLRGATNEKLFF.

The CDR3 DNA is TGTGCCTGGGGAGAACCGAACAATGAGCAGTTCTTC. It codes for CAWGEPNNEQFF. This rearrangement joins TRBV30 to TRBJ2-1; D gene uncertain. The V gene lost 5 bases and the J gene lost 5 bases, with 10 bases spanning the gap. The CDR3 has 12 amino acids. Germline loops: CDR1 GTSNPN, CDR2 SVGIG (reference sequence). Variable domain in full (rest from reference TRBV30 and TRBJ2-1): SQTIHQWPATLVQPVGSPLSLECTVEGTSNPNLYWYRQAAGRGLQLLFYSVGIGQISSEVPQNLSASRPQDRQFILSSKKLLLSDSGFYLCAWGEPNNEQFFGPGTRLTVL.

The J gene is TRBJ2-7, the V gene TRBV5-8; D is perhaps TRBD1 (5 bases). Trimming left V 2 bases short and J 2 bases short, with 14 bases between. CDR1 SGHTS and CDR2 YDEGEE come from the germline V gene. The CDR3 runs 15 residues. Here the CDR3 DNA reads TGTGCCAGCAGCTTTGGGGCATCGGGCCCCTACGAGCAGTACTTC. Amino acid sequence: CASSFGASGPYEQYF.